The following is a T cell receptor (beta chain) sequence with its context. As yet, its antigen is unknown. The entry originates in a study of CD8 T cells in ankylosing spondylitis. This CDR3 is 16 amino acids long. V shed 5 bases and J 7 bases; nucleotides not matched to a gene: 14. Germline assignment: CDR1 KGHSH and CDR2 LQKENI. With molecular barcodes, quantitative 5'-RACE was used to make the TCR beta libraries. TCRdb re-called the 5' RACE reads with MiXCR, one entry per CDR3 protein. The repertoire holds 150,000 to 200,000 distinct CDR3 sequences, 11% seen once, with 25% to 35% in the top ten. Findings and limits, study-wide: Ankylosing spondylitis blood seemed to carry a telltale TCR beta motif made of under ten highly homologous variants. Earlier authors reported some of these motif variants in reactive arthritis synovial fluid and blood. From matched ankylosing spondylitis synovial fluid, disease-linked clones were reportedly recovered at significantly enriched levels.

This receptor was taken from a male donor with ankylosing spondylitis or in good health (not recorded which). The sequencing sample was made of blood, either unsorted or a sorted T cell fraction (not recorded which). The V and J genes are TRBV18 and TRBJ2-7; 10 nucleotides align to TRBD1. CDR3 sequence reads: CASSSRDRGSFGEQYF. In DNA form, the CDR3 reads TGTGCCAGCTCATCCCGGGACAGGGGATCCTTCGGAGAGCAGTACTTC.